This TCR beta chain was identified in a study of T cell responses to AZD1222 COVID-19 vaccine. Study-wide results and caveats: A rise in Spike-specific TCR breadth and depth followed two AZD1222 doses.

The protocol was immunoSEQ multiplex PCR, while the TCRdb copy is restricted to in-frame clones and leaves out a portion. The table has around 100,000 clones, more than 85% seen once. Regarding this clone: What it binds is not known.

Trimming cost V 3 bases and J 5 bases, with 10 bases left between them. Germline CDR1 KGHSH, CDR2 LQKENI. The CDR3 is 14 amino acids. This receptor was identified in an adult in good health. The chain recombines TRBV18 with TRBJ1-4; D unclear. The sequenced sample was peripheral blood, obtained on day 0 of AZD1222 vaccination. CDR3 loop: CASSPRVENEKLFF. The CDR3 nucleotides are TGTGCCAGCTCACCTCGAGTGGAAAATGAAAAACTGTTTTTT.